One and the same sample provided the 23 T cell receptor beta chains below, sequenced in a study of T cells after yellow fever vaccination. TCRdb re-derived calls from the 5' RACE reads in MiXCR, one entry per CDR3 protein. The sample shows about 320,000 distinct CDR3 sequences, around 12% of them seen only once. Material: CD4+ T cells sorted from PBMCs, obtained 15 days after the yellow fever booster vaccination. The receptors derive from a man between 18 and 29 years old who received the YFV17D yellow fever vaccine.

This clonotype showed up just a few times. This rearrangement joins TRBV5-1 to TRBJ1-2; no reliable D call. V lost 4 bases, J lost 4 bases, and 11 bases lay in between. The germline V gene encodes CDR1 SGHRS and CDR2 YFSETQ. This CDR3 is built from 13 residues. The CDR3 loop reads CASSPDISYGYTF. In DNA form, the CDR3 reads TGCGCCAGCAGCCCCGACATATCCTATGGCTACACCTTC.

This clonotype has just a few counts. The rearrangement links TRBV4-3 to TRBJ2-2; D is possibly TRBD2 (5 bases). The CDR3 sequence is 16 residues long. V gave up 4 bases and J gave up 4 bases, with 16 bases separating them. Germline loops: CDR1 LGHNA, CDR2 YSLEER. DNA of the CDR3: TGCGCCAGCAGCCTCGAAGGGCGGGCGGTCACCGGGGAGCTGTTTTTT. Protein: CASSLEGRAVTGELFF.

The rearrangement uses TRBV18 and TRBJ2-1, with D uncertain. V lost 0 bases, J lost 6 bases, and 3 bases lay in between. CDR1 and CDR2 (germline): KGHSH, LQKENI. The CDR3 length is 12 residues. The CDR3 nucleotides read TGTGCCAGCTCACCACCCCTCAATGAGCAGTTCTTC. Its protein product is CASSPPLNEQFF.

This clonotype has only a few counts. CDR3 bases: TGCGCCAGCAGTCCCGAAGAGACAGTGACTAGCGGGGCTAACACCGGGGAGCTGTTTTTT. It yields the protein CASSPEETVTSGANTGELFF. This chain links TRBV23-1 with TRBJ2-2; 11 bases fit TRBD2. TRBV23-1 is classed as an ORF, of uncertain function. J gave up 2 bases and V 4 bases, and 15 bases lay outside the gene matches. The CDR3 is made up of 20 amino acids.

This clonotype turned up a few times. The chain recombines TRBV23-1 with TRBJ1-2; D is possibly TRBD1 (6 bases). TRBV23-1 qualifies as an ORF whose function is uncertain. Trimming took 4 bases from V and 8 from J, leaving 14 bases between them. This CDR3 has 13 amino acids. The CDR3 DNA reads as TGCGCCAGCAGTCCCCCCGGCAGGGGCGGCTACACCTTC. The encoded protein is CASSPPGRGGYTF.

The chain has TRBV9 and TRBJ2-7; D unresolved. The CDR3 spans 14 residues. Germline V lookup: CDR1 SGDLS, CDR2 YYNGEE. Trimming removed 4 bases at V and 3 bases at J, with 14 bases between. The CDR3: CASSPRTNYYEQYF. DNA of the CDR3: TGTGCCAGCAGCCCGCGGACCAACTACTACGAGCAGTACTTC.

This clonotype was found a few times. The gene calls are TRBV6-2 or TRBV6-3 and TRBJ2-1; TRBD1 matches at 9 bases. Germline trimming cut 6 bases from V and 5 bases from J; bases unmatched to any gene: 8. The CDR3 length is 15 residues. Germline V gives CDR1 MNHEY, CDR2 SVGEGT. The CDR3 DNA sequence: TGTGCCAGCAGGACCGGGACAGGGAACAACAATGAGCAGTTCTTC. This encodes CASRTGTGNNNEQFF.

There are a few counts of this clonotype. The chain links TRBV27 to TRBJ2-5; TRBD2 matches 11 bases. Per the germline V gene, CDR1 is MNHEY and CDR2 is SMNVEV (reference sequence). Trimming at V came to 8 bases and at J to 5 bases, leaving 10 bases not matched to a gene. This CDR3 contains 15 residues. Written as DNA, the CDR3 is TGTGCCAGCCGCCCAGGGGGACTAGCGGCGGAGACCCAGTACTTC. Its protein is CASRPGGLAAETQYF.

The chain combines TRBV27 with TRBJ1-1; maybe TRBD1 (6 bases). The germline V gene encodes CDR1 MNHEY and CDR2 SMNVEV (reference sequence). V lost 5 bases and J lost 5, with 18 bases in between. The CDR3 has 15 residues. The CDR3 sequence: CASSRDIRGGTEAFF. The CDR3 DNA reads TGTGCCAGCAGTAGGGACATCCGTGGGGGGACTGAAGCTTTCTTT.

This clonotype has ten or more counts. The rearrangement joins TRBV10-3 to TRBJ1-5; TRBD1 agrees at 9 bases. The CDR3 is made up of 15 amino acids. V dropped 10 bases and J dropped 5; count of bases not matched to a gene: 12. CDR1 is ENHRY, CDR2 SYGVKD, per germline. CDR3 amino acids: CATAGGQGSYQPQHF. The CDR3 DNA reads TGTGCCACCGCCGGGGGACAGGGTTCCTATCAGCCCCAGCATTTT.

The table lists this clonotype with a few counts. The rearrangement uses TRBV5-4 and TRBJ1-3; D gene unclear. The CDR3 loop spans 15 amino acids. V lost 1 base, J lost 4 bases, and 12 bases lay in between. Germline CDR1 reads SGHNT; CDR2 reads YYREEE (reference sequence). In DNA form, the CDR3 reads TGTGCCAGCAGCTTGTTTGGGAGAGTCGGAAACACCATATATTTT. Residues: CASSLFGRVGNTIYF.

The table lists this clonotype with a few counts. The chain links TRBV5-1 to TRBJ1-5; no clear D gene. Germline CDR1 reads SGHRS; CDR2 reads YFSETQ. Trimming left V 2 bases short and J 4 bases short, with 7 bases between. The CDR3 loop spans 13 amino acids. CDR3 coding DNA: TGCGCCAGCAGCTTCCTAGGAAATCAGCCCCAGCATTTT. Its translation: CASSFLGNQPQHF.

This chain uses TRBV5-1 with TRBJ2-2; no definite D call. Trimming removed 0 bases from V and 6 bases from J, with 9 bases in between. This CDR3 is built from 14 residues. Per germline, CDR1 SGHRS and CDR2 YFSETQ. Here the CDR3 DNA reads TGCGCCAGCAGCTTGGGAGTAGAGGCCGGGGAGCTGTTTTTT. Translating gives CASSLGVEAGELFF.

About this clonotype itself: This may come from a read error, since a much larger clone is one base off. J is TRBJ2-1 and V is TRBV24-1, with D perhaps TRBD2 (5 bases). The CDR3 runs 15 residues. CDR1 KGHDR and CDR2 SFDVKD come from the germline V gene. As DNA, the CDR3 is TGTGCCACCAGTGATTTGCACGGGGTTAGGGATGAGCTGTTCTTC. Translation: CATSDLHGVRDELFF.

This rearrangement joins TRBV5-1 to TRBJ2-3; TRBD1 matches at 7 bases. Trimming at V came to 3 bases and at J to 3 bases, leaving 4 bases not matched to a gene. Germline V lookup: CDR1 SGHRS, CDR2 YFSETQ. This CDR3 has 14 residues. CDR3 residues: CASSWTGPTDTQYF. The DNA for the CDR3 is TGCGCCAGCAGCTGGACAGGTCCTACAGATACGCAGTATTTT.

This clonotype was recorded a few times. The J gene is TRBJ2-6, the V gene TRBV6-5; no reliable D call. CDR1 and CDR2 (germline): MNHEY, SVGAGI. The CDR3 is 14 residues long. Between the trimmed V and J ends, which lost 10 bases and 0 bases, there was a span of 10 bases. CDR3 DNA: TGTGCCACAGGCAGGAGCTCTGGGGCCAACGTCCTGACTTTC. Protein sequence: CATGRSSGANVLTF.

This clonotype was found a few times. V and J are TRBV18 and TRBJ2-3; tentative D call: TRBD2 (5 bases). This CDR3 is 14 amino acids long. CDR1 KGHSH and CDR2 LQKENI come from the germline V gene. The V and J ends lost 3 bases and 3 bases respectively, with 10 bases between them. This CDR3 is CASSPTGDTDTQYF. The CDR3 nucleotides read TGTGCCAGCTCACCTACCGGGGATACAGATACGCAGTATTTT.

The chain couples TRBV6-5 to TRBJ1-1; D is uncertain. Trimming took 0 bases from V and 4 from J, leaving 12 bases between them. Germline-derived CDR1 and CDR2 are MNHEY and SVGAGI. There are 15 residues in the CDR3. CDR3: CASSYSTAPTTEAFF. The CDR3 DNA is TGTGCCAGCAGTTACTCTACAGCCCCTACCACTGAAGCTTTCTTT.

The V call is TRBV6-6, the J call TRBJ1-4; a weak D match, TRBD1 (5 bases). This CDR3 region has 15 residues. Germline V lookup: CDR1 MNHNY, CDR2 SVGAGI (reference sequence). V was cut by 2 bases and J by 11 bases, with 18 bases left in between. CDR3 sequence: CASSYPQVDGAKLFF. The CDR3 region has the DNA TGTGCCAGCAGTTACCCCCAGGTTGATGGGGCGAAACTGTTTTTT.

CDR3 bases: TGTGCCAGCAGTCGCCGACTAGAATCACAAGAGACCCAGTACTTC. This sequence encodes CASSRRLESQETQYF. The rearrangement uses TRBV7-2 and TRBJ2-5; D may be TRBD2 (6 bases). This CDR3 region has 15 residues. The germline CDR1 and CDR2 sequences are SGHTA and FQGNSA. The V end was cut by 6 bases, the J end by 2 bases, with 16 bases between.

This clonotype was found a few times. The chain joins TRBV4-3 to TRBJ1-4; possible D gene TRBD1, 6 bases. V gave up 1 base and J gave up 1 base, with 7 bases separating them. The CDR3 sequence is 15 residues long. Germline loops: CDR1 LGHNA, CDR2 YSLEER. Here the CDR3 DNA reads TGCGCCAGCAGCCAAGGGGGGCGAACTAATGAAAAACTGTTTTTT. It specifies CASSQGGRTNEKLFF.

This clonotype was counted ten times or more. The V call is TRBV5-1, the J call TRBJ1-2; TRBD1 might be the D (5 bases). The CDR3 totals 12 residues. Trimming shortened V by 1 base and J by 4 bases, and 5 bases separated the two germline ends. In germline, CDR1 is SGHRS, CDR2 YFSETQ. The chain's CDR3 is CASSLQGYGYTF. The DNA for the CDR3 is TGCGCCAGCAGCTTGCAGGGCTATGGCTACACCTTC.

The chain combines TRBV7-9 with TRBJ2-3; 11 nucleotides align to TRBD2. CDR1 and CDR2 from the germline V gene are SEHNR and FQNEAQ (reference sequence). The CDR3 totals 16 residues. Losses at the gene ends were 3 bases for V and 3 bases for J; bases not matched to a gene: 5. CDR3 in DNA: TGTGCCAGCAGCTTTAGGAGGACTAGCGGGACAGATACGCAGTATTTT. As protein: CASSFRRTSGTDTQYF.